This TCR beta chain was obtained from a study of blood T cells in healthy people across ages (dated by TCRdb to between 2014 and 2016). For the wider study: In model experiments, template switching captured roughly one uniquely barcoded TCR beta cDNA molecule for every two T cells. Using deep sequencing normalized with unique cDNA molecular identifiers, the study measured how TCR beta repertoire diversity changes with age. Donors of different ages were randomly distributed across sequencing lanes to avoid experimental bias. Four age groups were formed from the donors: young (average 16 years), middle-aged (roughly 38), aged (more than 55) and long-lived (82). Using the same blood draw, the study looked at two additional independent replicas of 1 million unique cDNA reads for two donors, one aged 18 to 29 and the other aged 80 or older.

The method behind the library was 5' RACE. A second PCR of roughly 7 to 11 cycles was performed with a sample-barcoded 5' primer and a J-beta primer mix. Each TCR beta cDNA molecule received a unique molecular identifier from a template-switch 5' adaptor carrying 12 random nucleotides. Each sample yielded at least 2.5 million CDR3-containing paired-end reads. All of the RNA was converted into first-strand cDNA using the Mint cDNA synthesis kit, with a TRBC-specific oligonucleotide serving as the primer. Following uracil-DNA glycosylase treatment, all cDNA underwent a first 18-cycle PCR with the universal primers M1SS and BC2_uni_R. The study's processing was this. Normalization of each sample was performed by random selection of 1 million high-quality reads, each carrying a distinct molecular identifier. Instead of being binned into consensus sequences, reads with shared molecular identifiers were discarded. MiTCR, run with a Q25 quality threshold and the strictest error-elimination algorithm, handled CDR3 identification, clonotype clustering and error correction. A nonparametric unseen species model with Euler transformation was used to estimate a lower bound on total TCR beta diversity. TCRdb took the public reads, trimmed them with fastp at Q25, ran MiXCR for clone calling and kept in-frame beta chains. Entries that share a CDR3 protein sequence are merged under the most common genes and DNA. The V and J calls and clone size are TCRdb's, not the authors'. This sample gives some 1.8 million distinct CDR3 sequences in total; about two fifths of them show up just once. 20% to 25% of the sample is held by the ten biggest clonotypes.

Donors were 39 systemically healthy Caucasian individuals from Russia aged roughly 6 to 90 years. Ten milliliters of peripheral blood were drawn from each donor into EDTA-treated Vacutainer tubes. Ficoll-Paque density-gradient centrifugation was used to isolate PBMCs, with at least 7 million per sample. Total RNA, at least 5.5 micrograms per sample, was extracted from PBMCs with Trizol reagent. Naive CD45RAhigh/CD27high T cell percentages were measured by flow cytometry on a PBMC aliquot from every donor. As for this clonotype: What this receptor recognizes is not known. Base qualities are not at hand, and no much larger clone is one base apart.

The germline V gene gives CDR1 as SGHDN and CDR2 as FVKESK. V is cut by 4 bases and J by 4 bases, and the space between the germline ends is 13 bases. Spanning cysteine to phenylalanine, the CDR3 consists of 15 amino acids. Kept here is only the CDR3 DNA, which spans 45 bases and is read in frame from base 1. What the research found in general, with its limitations: Because profiling used bulk unsorted PBMCs, naive and antigen-experienced compartments could not be compared conclusively. As age increased, observed TCR beta diversity per million T cells dropped in a roughly linear way, and a significant reduction was already evident by age about 36. Estimates of total diversity from one million sequenced T cells were regarded as lower bounds and underestimates. Compared with the aged group, the long-lived group had more naive CD4+ T cells, fewer expanded clones and increased TCR diversity, a pattern suggesting age selection. A strong correlation was found between observed TCR beta diversity and the percentage of naive T cells measured by flow cytometry. Because the CMV infection status of the donors was unknown, age-related changes in expanded clonotypes may potentially have been confounded.

The sequenced sample consisted of blood. The V and J genes are TRBV14 and TRBJ1-4; a weak D assignment points to TRBD1 (5 bases agree). The receptor's source is a human donor in good health. The nucleotide sequence reads as follows: TGTGCCAGCAGCCCGACCGCAGGGTATAATGAAAAACTGTTTTTT. This is translated as CASSPTAGYNEKLFF. The CDR3, completed at both ends by the reference TRBV14 and TRBJ1-4 genes, gives the full variable domain EAGVTQFPSHSVIEKGQTVTLRCDPISGHDNLYWYRRVMGKEIKFLLHFVKESKQDESGMPNNRFLAERTGGTYSTLKVQPAELEDSGVYFCASSPTAGYNEKLFFGSGTQLSVL.